One T cell receptor (beta chain) is described in this entry. Its antigen is unknown. The assay was immunoSEQ multiplex PCR, and TCRdb's table has in-frame clones only and misses some. The sample lists approximately 410,000 clones; over 75% were seen once. Germline V lookup: CDR1 LNHDA, CDR2 SQIVND (reference sequence). This CDR3 spans 15 amino acids. V shed 8 bases, J shed 2 bases, and the junction held 7 bases outside the gene matches. These data belong to a study of Ad26.COV2.S vaccination and SARS-CoV-2 variants. Study summary: Vaccine-arm donor from the placebo-controlled COV1001 Ad26.COV2.S trial. Ad26.COV2.S, an intramuscular injection, was given once or twice 56 days apart. Broader study findings: It was found that vaccine and placebo recipients had similar non-spike TCR breadth.

Treatment defined: roughly 20 received Ad26.COV2.S at low or high dose, single or two shots; a few received placebo; per-sample allocation not given. Following the first vaccine or placebo injection, samples were taken on day 63. Adults aged 18-55 years in Boston included the donor. The source is a person aged 18-60 years who received the Ad26.COV2.S COVID-19 vaccine or a placebo. The sample here was peripheral blood, taken in a trial of Ad26.COV2.S vaccine versus placebo. The V gene is TRBV19, the J gene TRBJ2-1; 9 bases are shared with TRBD1. The CDR3: CASAQDRGPYNEQFF. The CDR3 DNA reads TGTGCCAGTGCCCAGGACAGGGGTCCCTACAATGAGCAGTTCTTC.